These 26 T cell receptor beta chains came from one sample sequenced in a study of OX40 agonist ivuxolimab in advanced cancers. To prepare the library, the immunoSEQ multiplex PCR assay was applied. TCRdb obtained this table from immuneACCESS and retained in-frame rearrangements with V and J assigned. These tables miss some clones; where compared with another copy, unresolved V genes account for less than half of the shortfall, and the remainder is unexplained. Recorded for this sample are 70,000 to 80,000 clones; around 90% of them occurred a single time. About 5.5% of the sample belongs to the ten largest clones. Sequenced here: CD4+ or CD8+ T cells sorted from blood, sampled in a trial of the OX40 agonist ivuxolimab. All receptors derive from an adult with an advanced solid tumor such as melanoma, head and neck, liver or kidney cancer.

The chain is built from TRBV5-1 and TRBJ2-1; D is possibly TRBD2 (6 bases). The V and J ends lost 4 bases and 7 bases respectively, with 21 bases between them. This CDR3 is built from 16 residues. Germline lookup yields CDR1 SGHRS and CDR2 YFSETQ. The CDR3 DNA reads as TGCGCCAGCAGCCCCGGGGACTCGCGAGGTGGGAATGAGCAGTTCTTC. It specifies CASSPGDSRGGNEQFF.

CDR3 DNA: TGTGCCAGCAGCGCCTTGACAGGGTCCGGGGAGCTGTTTTTT. Its translation: CASSALTGSGELFF. The V and J genes are TRBV13 and TRBJ2-2, with TRBD1 matching over 7 bases. The J segment lost 6 bases and the V segment lost 5 bases, leaving 6 bases of the junction unmatched. Germline V lookup: CDR1 PRHDT, CDR2 FYEKMQ (reference sequence). This CDR3 region has 14 residues.

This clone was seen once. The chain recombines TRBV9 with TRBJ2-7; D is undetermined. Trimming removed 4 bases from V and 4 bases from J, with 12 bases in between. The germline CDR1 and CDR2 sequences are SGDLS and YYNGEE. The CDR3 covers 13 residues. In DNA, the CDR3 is TGTGCCAGCAGCCCCGAGGTATCTTACGAGCAGTACTTC. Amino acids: CASSPEVSYEQYF.

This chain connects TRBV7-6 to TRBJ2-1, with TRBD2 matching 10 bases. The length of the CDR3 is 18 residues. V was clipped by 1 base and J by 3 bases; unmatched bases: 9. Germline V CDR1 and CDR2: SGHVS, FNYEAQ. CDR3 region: CASSLEGLAGAVYNEQFF. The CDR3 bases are TGTGCCAGCAGCTTAGAGGGGCTAGCGGGAGCGGTCTACAATGAGCAGTTCTTC.

The CDR3 sequence: CASSTGQGGVPSSYNEQFF. The DNA of the CDR3 is TGCGCCAGCAGCACTGGACAGGGAGGGGTACCCAGCTCCTACAATGAGCAGTTCTTC. The V and J genes are TRBV5-1 and TRBJ2-1, with D perhaps TRBD1 (8 bases). V lost 4 bases and J lost 0, with 23 bases in between. Germline V lookup: CDR1 SGHRS, CDR2 YFSETQ. This CDR3 has 19 amino acids. The full variable domain, with the rest looked up from reference TRBV5-1 and TRBJ2-1, is KAGVTQTPRYLIKTRGQQVTLSCSPISGHRSVSWYQQTPGQGLQFLFEYFSETQRNKGNFPGRFSGRQFSNSRSEMNVSTLELGDSALYLCASSTGQGGVPSSYNEQFFGPGTRLTVL.

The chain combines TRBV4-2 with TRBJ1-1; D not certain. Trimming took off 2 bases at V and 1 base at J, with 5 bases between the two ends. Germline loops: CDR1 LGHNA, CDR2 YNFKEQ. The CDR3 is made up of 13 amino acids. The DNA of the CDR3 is TGTGCCAGCAGCCAAAACGGGAACACTGAAGCTTTCTTT. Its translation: CASSQNGNTEAFF.

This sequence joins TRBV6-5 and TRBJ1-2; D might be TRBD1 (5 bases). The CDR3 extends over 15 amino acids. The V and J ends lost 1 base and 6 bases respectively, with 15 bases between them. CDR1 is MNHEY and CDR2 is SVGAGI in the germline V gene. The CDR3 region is CASSYFGGEIDGYTF. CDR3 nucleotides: TGTGCCAGCAGTTACTTCGGGGGGGAGATTGATGGCTACACCTTC.

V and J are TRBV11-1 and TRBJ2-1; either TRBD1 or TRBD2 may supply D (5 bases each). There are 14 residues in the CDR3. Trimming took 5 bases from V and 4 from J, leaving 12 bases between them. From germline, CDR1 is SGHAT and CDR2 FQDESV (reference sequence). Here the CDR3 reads CASSRLGEYNEQFF. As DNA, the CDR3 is TGTGCCAGCAGCCGTTTGGGGGAATACAATGAGCAGTTCTTC.

CDR3 loop: CASSGGLDLTDTQYF. The DNA for the CDR3 is TGTGCCAGCAGCGGTGGTCTTGACCTCACAGATACGCAGTATTTT. The chain combines TRBV9 with TRBJ2-3; no definite D call. Germline V gives CDR1 SGDLS, CDR2 YYNGEE. The V gene lost 3 bases and the J gene lost 2 bases, with 13 bases spanning the gap. The CDR3 has 15 amino acids.

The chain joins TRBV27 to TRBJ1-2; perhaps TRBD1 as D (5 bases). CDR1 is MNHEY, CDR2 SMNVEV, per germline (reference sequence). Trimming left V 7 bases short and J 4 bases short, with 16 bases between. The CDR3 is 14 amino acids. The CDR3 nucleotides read TGTGCCAGCACACCTCAGGGTGCAGGCTATGGCTACACCTTC. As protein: CASTPQGAGYGYTF.

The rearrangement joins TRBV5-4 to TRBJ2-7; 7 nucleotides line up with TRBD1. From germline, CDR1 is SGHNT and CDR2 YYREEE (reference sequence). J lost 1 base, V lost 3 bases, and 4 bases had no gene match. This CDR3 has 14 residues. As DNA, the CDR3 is TGTGCCAGCAGCTCCGGACAGGTTTCCTACGAGCAGTACTTC. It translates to CASSSGQVSYEQYF.

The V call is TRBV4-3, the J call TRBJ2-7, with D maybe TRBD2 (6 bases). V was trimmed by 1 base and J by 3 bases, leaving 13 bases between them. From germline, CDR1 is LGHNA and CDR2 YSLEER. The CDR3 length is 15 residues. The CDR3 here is CASSQVTGAVYEQYF. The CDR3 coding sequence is TGCGCCAGCAGCCAAGTGACGGGAGCTGTCTACGAGCAGTACTTC.

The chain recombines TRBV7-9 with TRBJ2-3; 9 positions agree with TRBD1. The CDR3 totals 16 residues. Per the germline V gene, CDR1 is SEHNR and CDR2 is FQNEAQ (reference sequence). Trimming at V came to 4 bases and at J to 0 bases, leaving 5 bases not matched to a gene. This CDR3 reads CASSYRDRESTDTQYF. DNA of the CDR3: TGTGCCAGCAGCTACCGGGACAGGGAGAGCACAGATACGCAGTATTTT.

The CDR3 sequence is CASSLAGDGSYEQYF. In DNA form, the CDR3 reads TGCGCCAGCAGCTTGGCCGGGGATGGATCCTACGAGCAGTACTTC. The rearrangement uses TRBV5-1 and TRBJ2-7, with a tentative D call TRBD2 (5 bases). The ends were cut back, 0 bases at V and 1 base at J, with 11 bases in the middle. The V gene's germline CDR1 is SGHRS and CDR2 YFSETQ. The CDR3 is 15 residues long.

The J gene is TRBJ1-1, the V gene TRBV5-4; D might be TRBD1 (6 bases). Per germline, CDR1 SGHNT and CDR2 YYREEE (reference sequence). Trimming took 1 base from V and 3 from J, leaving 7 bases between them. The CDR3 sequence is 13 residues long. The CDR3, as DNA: TGTGCCAGCAGCTTGACAGGGTACACTGAAGCTTTCTTT. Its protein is CASSLTGYTEAFF.

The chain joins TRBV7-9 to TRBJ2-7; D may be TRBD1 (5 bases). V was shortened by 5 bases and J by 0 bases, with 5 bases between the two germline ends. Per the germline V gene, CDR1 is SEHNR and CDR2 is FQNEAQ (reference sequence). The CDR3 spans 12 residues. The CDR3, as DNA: TGTGCCAGCAGCGACAGCTCCTACGAGCAGTACTTC. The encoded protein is CASSDSSYEQYF.

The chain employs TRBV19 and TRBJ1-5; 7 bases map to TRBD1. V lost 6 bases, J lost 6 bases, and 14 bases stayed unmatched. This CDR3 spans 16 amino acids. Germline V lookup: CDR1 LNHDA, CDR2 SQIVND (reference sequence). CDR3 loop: CASSDRAVWESQPQHF. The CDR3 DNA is TGTGCCAGTAGCGACAGGGCTGTTTGGGAATCTCAGCCCCAGCATTTT.

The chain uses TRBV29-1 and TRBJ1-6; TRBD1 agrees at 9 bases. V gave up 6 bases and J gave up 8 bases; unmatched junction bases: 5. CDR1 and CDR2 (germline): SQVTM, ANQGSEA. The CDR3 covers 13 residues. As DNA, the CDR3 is TGCAGCGTCCGGACAGGGGACTATTCACCCCTCCACTTT. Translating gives CSVRTGDYSPLHF.

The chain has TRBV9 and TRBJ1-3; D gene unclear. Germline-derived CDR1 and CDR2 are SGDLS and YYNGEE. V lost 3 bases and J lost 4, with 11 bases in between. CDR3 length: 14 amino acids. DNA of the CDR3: TGTGCCAGCAGCGCGACTAACACGGGAAACACCATATATTTT. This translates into CASSATNTGNTIYF.

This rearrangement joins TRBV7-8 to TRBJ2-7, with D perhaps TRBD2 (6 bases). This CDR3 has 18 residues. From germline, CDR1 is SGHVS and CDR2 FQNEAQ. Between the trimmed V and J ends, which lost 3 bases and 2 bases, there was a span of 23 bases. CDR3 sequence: CASSFHPAGTVKTYEQYF. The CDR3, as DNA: TGTGCCAGCAGCTTTCACCCAGCGGGCACCGTGAAGACCTACGAGCAGTACTTC.

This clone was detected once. CDR3 DNA sequence: TGTGCCAGCAGCTTACTGGGGAATAGCAATCAGCCCCAGCATTTT. This encodes CASSLLGNSNQPQHF. The V gene is TRBV7-9, the J gene TRBJ1-5; D remains ambiguous. V was pared by 2 bases and J by 0 bases, with 8 bases between. The CDR3 totals 15 residues. Germline V gene lookup returns CDR1 SEHNR and CDR2 FQNEAQ (reference sequence). The full variable domain, rest sourced from reference TRBV7-9 and TRBJ1-5, is DTGVSQNPRHKITKRGQNVTFRCDPISEHNRLYWYRQTLGQGPEFLTYFQNEAQLEKSRLLSDRFSAERPKGSFSTLEIQRTEQGDSAMYLCASSLLGNSNQPQHFGDGTRLSIL.

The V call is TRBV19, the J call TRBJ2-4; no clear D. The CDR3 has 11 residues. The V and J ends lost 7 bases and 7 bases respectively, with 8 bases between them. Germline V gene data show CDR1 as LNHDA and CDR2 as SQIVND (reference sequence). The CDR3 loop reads CASTLGNIQYF. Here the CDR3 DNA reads TGTGCCAGTACCCTGGGGAACATTCAGTACTTC.

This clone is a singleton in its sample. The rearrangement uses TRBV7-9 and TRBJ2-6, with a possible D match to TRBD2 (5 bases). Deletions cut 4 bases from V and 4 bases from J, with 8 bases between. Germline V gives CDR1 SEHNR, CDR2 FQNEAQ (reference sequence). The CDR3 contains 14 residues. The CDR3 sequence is CASSWESGANVLTF. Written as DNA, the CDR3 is TGTGCCAGCAGCTGGGAGTCCGGGGCCAACGTCCTGACTTTC.

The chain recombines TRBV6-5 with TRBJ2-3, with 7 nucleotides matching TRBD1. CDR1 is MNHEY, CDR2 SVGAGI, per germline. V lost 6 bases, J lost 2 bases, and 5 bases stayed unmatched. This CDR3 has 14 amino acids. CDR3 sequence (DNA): TGTGCCAGCAGCCTTGGGACAGACACAGATACGCAGTATTTT. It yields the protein CASSLGTDTDTQYF.

The CDR3 region is CASSLEDRSQETQYF. In DNA form, the CDR3 reads TGTGCCAGCAGCTTAGAGGACAGGAGCCAAGAGACCCAGTACTTC. The rearrangement joins TRBV11-2 to TRBJ2-5; 7 nucleotides line up with TRBD1. V was pared by 0 bases and J by 1 base, with 2 bases of the junction left unmatched. The CDR3 runs 15 residues. Germline V lookup: CDR1 SGHAT, CDR2 FQNNGV.

CDR3 protein: CASSQDPGTYEQYF. DNA of the CDR3: TGCGCCAGCAGCCAAGATCCCGGTACCTACGAGCAGTACTTC. The V and J genes are TRBV4-1 and TRBJ2-7; D not certain. The CDR3 contains 14 residues. Germline loops: CDR1 MGHRA, CDR2 YSYEKL. Trimming took 0 bases from V and 2 from J, leaving 8 bases between them.